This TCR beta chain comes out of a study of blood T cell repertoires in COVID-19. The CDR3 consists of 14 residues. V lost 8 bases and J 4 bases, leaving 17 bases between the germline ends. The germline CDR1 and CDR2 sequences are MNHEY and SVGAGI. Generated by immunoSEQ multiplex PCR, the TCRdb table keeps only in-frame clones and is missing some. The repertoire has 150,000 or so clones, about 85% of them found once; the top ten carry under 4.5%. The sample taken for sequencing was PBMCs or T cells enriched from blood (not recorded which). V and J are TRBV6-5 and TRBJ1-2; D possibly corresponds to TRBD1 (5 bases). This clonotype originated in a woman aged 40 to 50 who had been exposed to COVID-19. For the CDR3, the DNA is TGTGCCAGCCACCCGGGCGTAGGGGTCTATGGCTACACCTTC. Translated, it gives CASHPGVGVYGYTF.